These 17 T cell receptor beta chains share one sample of origin, sequenced in a study of beta chain features in type 1 diabetes. Findings of the study overall: Patients with Type 1 diabetes showed moderately but significantly shorter TCRB CDR3s in all four CD4+ subsets.

Expressed TCRB transcripts were sequenced because the entire RNA isolate underwent reverse transcription. The assay was immunoSEQ multiplex PCR, and TCRdb's table has in-frame clones only and misses some. The table has approximately 250,000 clones, approximately 16% seen once. Their antigens are not known. Sequenced: naive CD4+ T cells from blood. These receptors originate from a man under 40 with type 1 diabetes.

V is TRBV28 and J is TRBJ2-4; 8 nucleotides agree with TRBD1. V lost 2 bases to trimming and J lost 15 bases; unmatched junction nucleotides: 6. From germline, CDR1 is MDHEN and CDR2 SYDVKM. The CDR3 contains 12 residues. The CDR3 DNA reads TGTGCCAGCAGTTTAGCATTGGACAGGGCGTACTTC. Translation: CASSLALDRAYF.

This clone was recorded a few times. The chain employs TRBV29-1 and TRBJ2-1; 9 bases align to TRBD2. In germline, CDR1 is SQVTM, CDR2 ANQGSEA. V trimming: 5 bases; J trimming: 5 bases; junction bases outside the gene matches: 4. The CDR3 loop spans 13 amino acids. CDR3 DNA: TGCAGCGTTAGCGGGAGGATCAACAATGAGCAGTTCTTC. It is translated as CSVSGRINNEQFF.

In its sample, this clone was seen a few times. The chain has TRBV10-3 and TRBJ1-2; D remains unclear. V was shortened by 4 bases and J by 2 bases, with 8 bases between the two germline ends. Looked up from germline, CDR1 is ENHRY and CDR2 is SYGVKD. The CDR3 has 13 amino acids. Written as DNA, the CDR3 is TGTGCCATCAGTGGGCCAGTGAACTATGGCTACACCTTC. This translates into CAISGPVNYGYTF.

The chain uses TRBV13 and TRBJ2-5; the D gene is possibly TRBD1 (6 bases). The V gene lost 4 bases and the J gene lost 5 bases, with 11 bases spanning the gap. The germline CDR1 and CDR2 sequences are PRHDT and FYEKMQ (reference sequence). The CDR3 totals 13 residues. The CDR3 loop reads CASSSGDEETQYF. CDR3 nucleotide sequence: TGTGCCAGCAGCTCAGGGGATGAGGAGACCCAGTACTTC.

This chain joins TRBV9 and TRBJ2-6, with D tentatively TRBD2 (5 bases). Germline V gene data show CDR1 as SGDLS and CDR2 as YYNGEE. Trimming left V 4 bases short and J 0 bases short, with 11 bases between. This CDR3 comprises 16 residues. CDR3 nucleotides: TGTGCCAGCAGCCTCCTGGGGAGCTCTGGGGCCAACGTCCTGACTTTC. It specifies CASSLLGSSGANVLTF.

V gene TRBV28 combines with J gene TRBJ2-6, with D perhaps being TRBD1 or TRBD2 (5 bases each). Germline V CDR1 and CDR2: MDHEN, SYDVKM. V gave up 6 bases and J gave up 0 bases, with 12 bases separating them. This CDR3 has 16 residues. CDR3 coding DNA: TGTGCCAGCAGACGGGGCCTGTACTCTGGGGCCAACGTCCTGACTTTC. This sequence encodes CASRRGLYSGANVLTF.

This chain uses TRBV4-2 with TRBJ2-7; D unclear. V lost 2 bases and J lost 0, with 5 bases in between. Germline V gene data show CDR1 as LGHNA and CDR2 as YNFKEQ. The CDR3 contains 13 residues. Here the CDR3 reads CASSQLNSYEQYF. In nucleotides, the CDR3 is TGTGCCAGCAGCCAACTGAACTCCTACGAGCAGTACTTC.

The CDR3 is CASSLVAAPGELFF. The CDR3 DNA follows: TGTGCCAGCAGCTTAGTTGCGGCGCCCGGGGAGCTGTTTTTT. The chain carries TRBV7-2 and TRBJ2-2; no clear D. Trimming took off 1 base at V and 6 bases at J, with 9 bases between the two ends. The CDR3 consists of 14 residues. Per germline, CDR1 SGHTA and CDR2 FQGNSA.

This chain links TRBV30 with TRBJ2-7; D ambiguous. The V gene's germline CDR1 is GTSNPN and CDR2 SVGIG (reference sequence). CDR3 length: 14 residues. Deletions cut 3 bases from V and 0 bases from J, with 12 bases between. The CDR3 protein is CAWSILAGSYEQYF. The CDR3 DNA reads TGTGCCTGGAGCATCCTGGCAGGCTCCTACGAGCAGTACTTC.

Only a few counts were recorded for this clone. The chain combines TRBV29-1 with TRBJ2-5; D not resolved. V was shortened by 0 bases and J by 3 bases, with 5 bases between the two germline ends. This CDR3 is 12 amino acids long. CDR1 SQVTM and CDR2 ANQGSEA come from the germline V gene. The CDR3 DNA is TGCAGCGTTGAAGATGGTGAAGAGACCCAGTACTTC. Its translation is CSVEDGEETQYF.

This clone showed up just a few times. This chain links TRBV29-1 with TRBJ2-3; the D gene is possibly TRBD1 (6 bases). CDR1 is SQVTM and CDR2 is ANQGSEA in the germline V gene. With 5 bases removed from V and 5 bases from J, the gap between germline ends came to 11 bases. This CDR3 has 12 residues. CDR3 sequence: CSVHRVGDTQYF. CDR3 DNA: TGCAGCGTTCACAGGGTCGGAGATACGCAGTATTTT.

This clone has only a few counts. The chain has TRBV9 and TRBJ2-3; 14 positions match TRBD2. V lost 3 bases and J lost 5; bases outside the gene matches: 5. This CDR3 contains 16 residues. The germline V gene has CDR1 SGDLS and CDR2 YYNGEE. The CDR3 spells CASSAGGLAGVDTQYF. The CDR3 nucleotides read TGTGCCAGCAGCGCCGGGGGACTAGCGGGAGTAGATACGCAGTATTTT.

The genes are TRBV7-2 and TRBJ2-5; D remains ambiguous. V was trimmed by 1 base and J by 5 bases, leaving 11 bases between them. The CDR3 runs 14 residues. The germline V gene encodes CDR1 SGHTA and CDR2 FQGNSA. The chain's CDR3 is CASSLGVAVETQYF. CDR3 nucleotides: TGTGCCAGCAGCTTAGGCGTGGCGGTGGAGACCCAGTACTTC.

The chain uses TRBV27 and TRBJ2-3; D remains unclear. Between the trimmed V and J ends, which lost 6 bases and 0 bases, there was a span of 10 bases. Germline V gene lookup returns CDR1 MNHEY and CDR2 SMNVEV (reference sequence). This CDR3 region has 14 residues. Here the CDR3 DNA reads TGTGCCAGCAGGGTAACTTCTAGCACAGATACGCAGTATTTT. Its protein is CASRVTSSTDTQYF.

The chain employs TRBV2 and TRBJ2-1; possibly TRBD1 for D (5 bases). Per the germline V gene, CDR1 is SNHLY and CDR2 is FYNNEI. The CDR3 contains 11 residues. V was shortened by 8 bases and J by 4 bases, with 6 bases between the two germline ends. CDR3 coding DNA: TGTGCCAGCGGGGCTTACAATGAGCAGTTCTTC. Translation: CASGAYNEQFF.

V is TRBV19 and J is TRBJ1-2; D gene unclear. Germline CDR1 LNHDA, CDR2 SQIVND (reference sequence). The CDR3 sequence is 13 residues long. V shed 10 bases and J shed 0 bases, with 12 bases lying between them. The CDR3 DNA sequence: TGTGCCACTCAAATGGGAGCTAACTATGGCTACACCTTC. Its translation is CATQMGANYGYTF.

The chain couples TRBV29-1 to TRBJ2-7, with unresolved D. This CDR3 has 12 amino acids. Germline V gene lookup returns CDR1 SQVTM and CDR2 ANQGSEA. Trimming pared 4 bases from V and 0 bases from J, leaving 7 bases between. The CDR3: CSVGESSYEQYF. CDR3 in DNA: TGCAGCGTTGGAGAGAGCTCCTACGAGCAGTACTTC.